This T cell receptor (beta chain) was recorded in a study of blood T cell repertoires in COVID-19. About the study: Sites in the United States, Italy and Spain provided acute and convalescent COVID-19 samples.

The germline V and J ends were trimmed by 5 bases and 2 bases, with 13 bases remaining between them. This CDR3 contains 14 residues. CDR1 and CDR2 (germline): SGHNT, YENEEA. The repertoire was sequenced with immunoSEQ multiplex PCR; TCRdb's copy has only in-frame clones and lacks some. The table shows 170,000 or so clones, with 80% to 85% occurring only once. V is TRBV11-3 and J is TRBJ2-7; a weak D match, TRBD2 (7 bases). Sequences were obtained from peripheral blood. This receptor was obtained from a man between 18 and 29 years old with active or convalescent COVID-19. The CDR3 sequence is CASSPGRGAYEQYF. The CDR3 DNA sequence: TGTGCCAGCAGCCCGGGGAGGGGGGCCTACGAGCAGTACTTC.